This paragraph covers one TCR beta chain sequence. Its antigen is still unknown. This entry is derived from a study of beta chain features in type 1 diabetes. Across the whole study: Similarity in age, gender and cell yields was seen between patients and healthy donors. Notes on the study in general: People with Type 1 diabetes carried modestly yet significantly shorter TCRB CDR3s in all four CD4+ subsets. The VDJ junctions of type 1 diabetes patients carried fewer insertions and more deletions.

Germline V lookup: CDR1 LGHNT, CDR2 FRNRAP. The CDR3 covers 14 residues. The ends were cut back, 4 bases at V and 6 bases at J, with 15 bases in the middle. The study reverse transcribed the entire isolated RNA, so it sequenced expressed TCRB transcripts. Sequenced by immunoSEQ multiplex PCR; TCRdb stores in-frame clones only, minus some. This table has over 500,000 clones, 15% to 17% appearing once. The TCR was taken from a young man in good health. The sequenced sample consisted of naive CD4+ T cells from blood. The chain employs TRBV12-5 and TRBJ1-1, with D tentatively TRBD1 (6 bases). This chain's CDR3 is CASGSTGIFAEAFF. In DNA, the CDR3 is TGTGCTAGTGGTTCTACAGGGATTTTCGCTGAAGCTTTCTTT.